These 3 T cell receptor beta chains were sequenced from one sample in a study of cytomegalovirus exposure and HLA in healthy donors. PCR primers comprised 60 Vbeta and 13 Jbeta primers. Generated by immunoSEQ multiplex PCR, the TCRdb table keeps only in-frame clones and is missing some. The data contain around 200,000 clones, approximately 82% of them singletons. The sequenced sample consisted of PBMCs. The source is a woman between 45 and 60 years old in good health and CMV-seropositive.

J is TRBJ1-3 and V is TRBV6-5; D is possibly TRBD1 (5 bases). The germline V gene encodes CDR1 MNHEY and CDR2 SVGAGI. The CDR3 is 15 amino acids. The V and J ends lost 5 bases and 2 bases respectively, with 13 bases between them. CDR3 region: CASSPGRVPGNTIYF. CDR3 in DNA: TGTGCCAGCAGTCCCGGCAGGGTCCCTGGAAACACCATATATTTT.

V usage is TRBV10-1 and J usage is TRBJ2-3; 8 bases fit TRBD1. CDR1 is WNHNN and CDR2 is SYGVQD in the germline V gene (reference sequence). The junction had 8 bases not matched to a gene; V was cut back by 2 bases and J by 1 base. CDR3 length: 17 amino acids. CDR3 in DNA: TGCGCCAGCAGTGAGCCCAAGGACAGGGTGGGCACAGATACGCAGTATTTT. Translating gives CASSEPKDRVGTDTQYF.

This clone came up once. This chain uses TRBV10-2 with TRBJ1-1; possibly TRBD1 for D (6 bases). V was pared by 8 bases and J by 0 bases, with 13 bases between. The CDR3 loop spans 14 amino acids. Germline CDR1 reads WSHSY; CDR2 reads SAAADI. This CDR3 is CASGQSLVNTEAFF. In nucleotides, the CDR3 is TGCGCCAGCGGACAGAGCCTAGTGAACACTGAAGCTTTCTTT.